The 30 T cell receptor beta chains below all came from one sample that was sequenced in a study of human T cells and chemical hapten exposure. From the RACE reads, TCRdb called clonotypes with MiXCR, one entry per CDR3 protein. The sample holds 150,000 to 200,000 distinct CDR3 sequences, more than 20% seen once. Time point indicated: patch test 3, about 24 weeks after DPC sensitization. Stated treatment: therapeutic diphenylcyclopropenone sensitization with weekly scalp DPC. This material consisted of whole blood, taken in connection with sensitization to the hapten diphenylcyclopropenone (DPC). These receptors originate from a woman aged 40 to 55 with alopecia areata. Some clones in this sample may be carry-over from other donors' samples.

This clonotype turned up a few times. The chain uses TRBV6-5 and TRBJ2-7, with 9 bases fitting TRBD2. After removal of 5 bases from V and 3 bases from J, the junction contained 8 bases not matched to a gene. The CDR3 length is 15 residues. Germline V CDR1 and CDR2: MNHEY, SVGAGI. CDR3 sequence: CASSPSLAGRYEQYF. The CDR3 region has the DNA TGTGCCAGCAGTCCCTCCCTAGCGGGGCGCTACGAGCAGTACTTC.

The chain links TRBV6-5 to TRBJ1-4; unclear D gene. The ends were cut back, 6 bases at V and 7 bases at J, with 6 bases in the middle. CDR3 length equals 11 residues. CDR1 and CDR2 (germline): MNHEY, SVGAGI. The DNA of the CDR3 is TGTGCCAGCAGCATGGGTGAAAAACTGTTTTTT. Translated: CASSMGEKLFF.

The CDR3 is CASSLQPGTAQGNEQFF. The CDR3 coding sequence is TGTGCCAGTAGTCTTCAGCCCGGGACAGCCCAGGGAAATGAGCAGTTCTTC. The J gene is TRBJ2-1, the V gene TRBV19; 7 bases fit TRBD1. Losses at the gene ends were 5 bases for V and 7 bases for J; bases not matched to a gene: 17. The CDR3 covers 17 residues. Germline V lookup: CDR1 LNHDA, CDR2 SQIVND (reference sequence).

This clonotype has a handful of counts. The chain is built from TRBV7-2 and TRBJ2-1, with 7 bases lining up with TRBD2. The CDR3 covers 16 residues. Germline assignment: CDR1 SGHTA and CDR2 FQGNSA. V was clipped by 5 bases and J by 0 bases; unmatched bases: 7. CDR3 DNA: TGTGCCAGCAGCGCCACCGGGACTACCTCCTACAATGAGCAGTTCTTC. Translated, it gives CASSATGTTSYNEQFF.

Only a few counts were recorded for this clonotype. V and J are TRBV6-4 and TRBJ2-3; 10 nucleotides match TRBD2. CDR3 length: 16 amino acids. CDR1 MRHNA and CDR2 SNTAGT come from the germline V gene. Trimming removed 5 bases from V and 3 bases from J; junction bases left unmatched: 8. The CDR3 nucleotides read TGTGCCAGCAGTATGCTAGCGGGAGTGGGGACAGATACGCAGTATTTT. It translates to CASSMLAGVGTDTQYF.

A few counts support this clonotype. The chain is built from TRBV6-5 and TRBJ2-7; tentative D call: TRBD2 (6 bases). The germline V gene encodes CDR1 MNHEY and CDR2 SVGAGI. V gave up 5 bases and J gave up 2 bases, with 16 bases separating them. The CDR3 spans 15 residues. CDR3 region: CASSVRMEGPYEQYF. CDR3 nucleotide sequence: TGTGCCAGCAGTGTACGTATGGAGGGTCCCTACGAGCAGTACTTC.

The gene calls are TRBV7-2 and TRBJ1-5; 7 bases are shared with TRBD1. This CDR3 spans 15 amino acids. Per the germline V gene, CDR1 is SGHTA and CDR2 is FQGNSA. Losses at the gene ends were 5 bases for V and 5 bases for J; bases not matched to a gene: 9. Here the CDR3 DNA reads TGTGCCAGCAGCCTGTGGGACAGCACTTATCAGCCCCAGCATTTT. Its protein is CASSLWDSTYQPQHF. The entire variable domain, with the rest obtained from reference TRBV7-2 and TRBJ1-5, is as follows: GAGVSQSPSNKVTEKGKDVELRCDPISGHTALYWYRQSLGQGLEFLIYFQGNSAPDKSGLPSDRFSAERTGGSVSTLTIQRTQQEDSAVYLCASSLWDSTYQPQHFGDGTRLSIL.

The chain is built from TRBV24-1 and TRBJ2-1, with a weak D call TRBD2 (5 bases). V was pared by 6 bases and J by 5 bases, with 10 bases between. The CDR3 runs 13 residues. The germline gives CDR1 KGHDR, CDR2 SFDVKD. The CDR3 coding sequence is TGTGCCACCAGTAGCGGAGCAGACAATGAGCAGTTCTTC. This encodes CATSSGADNEQFF.

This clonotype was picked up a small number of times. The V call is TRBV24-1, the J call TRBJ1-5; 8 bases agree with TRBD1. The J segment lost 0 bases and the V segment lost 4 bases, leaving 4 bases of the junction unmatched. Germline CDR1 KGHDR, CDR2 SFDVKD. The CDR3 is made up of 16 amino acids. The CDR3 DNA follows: TGTGCCACCAGTGACCCCGGGACAGGTAGCAATCAGCCCCAGCATTTT. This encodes CATSDPGTGSNQPQHF.

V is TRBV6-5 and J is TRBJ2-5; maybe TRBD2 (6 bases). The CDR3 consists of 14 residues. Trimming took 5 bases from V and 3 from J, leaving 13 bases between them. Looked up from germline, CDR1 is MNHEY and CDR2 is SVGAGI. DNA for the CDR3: TGTGCCAGCAGTGGCTCGGGAGCCGAAGAGACCCAGTACTTC. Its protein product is CASSGSGAEETQYF.

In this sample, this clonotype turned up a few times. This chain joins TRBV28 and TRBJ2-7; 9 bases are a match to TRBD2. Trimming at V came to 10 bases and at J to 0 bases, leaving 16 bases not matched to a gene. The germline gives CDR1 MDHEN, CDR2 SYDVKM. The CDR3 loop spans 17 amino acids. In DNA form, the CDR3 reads TGTGCCACACAAACCGGGACTAGCTCACCGATCTCCTACGAGCAGTACTTC. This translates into CATQTGTSSPISYEQYF. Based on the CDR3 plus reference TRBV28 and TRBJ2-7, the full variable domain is DVKVTQSSRYLVKRTGEKVFLECVQDMDHENMFWYRQDPGLGLRLIYFSYDVKMKEKGDIPEGYSVSREKKERFSLILESASTNQTSMYLCATQTGTSSPISYEQYFGPGTRLTVT.

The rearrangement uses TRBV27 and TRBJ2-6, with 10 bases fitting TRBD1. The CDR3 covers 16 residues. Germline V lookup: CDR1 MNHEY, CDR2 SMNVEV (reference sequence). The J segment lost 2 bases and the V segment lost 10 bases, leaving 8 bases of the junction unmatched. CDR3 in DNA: TGTGCCACCGCCGGGACAGGGGTCCCTGGGGCCAACGTCCTGACTTTC. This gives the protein CATAGTGVPGANVLTF.

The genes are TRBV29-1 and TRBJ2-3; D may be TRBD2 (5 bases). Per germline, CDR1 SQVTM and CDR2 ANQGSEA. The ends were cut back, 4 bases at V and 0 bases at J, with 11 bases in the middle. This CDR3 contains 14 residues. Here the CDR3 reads CSVGGGSSTDTQYF. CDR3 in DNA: TGCAGCGTTGGAGGAGGCTCTAGCACAGATACGCAGTATTTT.

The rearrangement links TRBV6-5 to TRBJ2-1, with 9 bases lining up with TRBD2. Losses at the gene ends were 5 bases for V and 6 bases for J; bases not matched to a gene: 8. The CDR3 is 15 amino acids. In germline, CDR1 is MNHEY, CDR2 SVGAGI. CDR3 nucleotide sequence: TGTGCCAGCAGTCCTTTCGGCGGGAGGGCCAATGAGCAGTTCTTC. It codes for CASSPFGGRANEQFF.

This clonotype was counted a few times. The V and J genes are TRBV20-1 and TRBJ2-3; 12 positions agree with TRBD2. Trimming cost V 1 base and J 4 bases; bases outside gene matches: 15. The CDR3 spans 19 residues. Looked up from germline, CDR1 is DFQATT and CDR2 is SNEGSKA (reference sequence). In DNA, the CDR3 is TGCAGTGCTAGAGCGTACCTACGACTAGCGGGAGACGGCGCAGATACGCAGTATTTT. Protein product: CSARAYLRLAGDGADTQYF.

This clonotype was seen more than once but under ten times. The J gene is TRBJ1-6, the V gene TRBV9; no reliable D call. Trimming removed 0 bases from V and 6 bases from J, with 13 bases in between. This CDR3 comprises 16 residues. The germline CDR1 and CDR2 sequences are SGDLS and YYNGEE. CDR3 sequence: CASSVAQQLPNSPLHF. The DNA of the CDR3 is TGTGCCAGCAGCGTAGCGCAGCAGCTCCCTAATTCACCCCTCCACTTT.

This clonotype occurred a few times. Here the CDR3 DNA reads TGTGCCAGCAGCTTAGTTCGGACTGGGGCCAACGTCCTGACTTTC. Encoded protein: CASSLVRTGANVLTF. The gene calls are TRBV7-2 and TRBJ2-6, with D unclear. V was clipped by 1 base and J by 2 bases, with 6 bases between them. The CDR3 has 15 amino acids. The germline CDR1 and CDR2 sequences are SGHTA and FQGNSA.

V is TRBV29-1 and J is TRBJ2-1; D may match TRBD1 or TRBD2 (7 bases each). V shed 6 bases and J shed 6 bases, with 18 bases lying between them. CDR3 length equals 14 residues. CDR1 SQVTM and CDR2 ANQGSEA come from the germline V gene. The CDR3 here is CSVERDRKANEQFF. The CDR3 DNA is TGCAGCGTAGAGCGGGACAGAAAAGCCAATGAGCAGTTCTTC.

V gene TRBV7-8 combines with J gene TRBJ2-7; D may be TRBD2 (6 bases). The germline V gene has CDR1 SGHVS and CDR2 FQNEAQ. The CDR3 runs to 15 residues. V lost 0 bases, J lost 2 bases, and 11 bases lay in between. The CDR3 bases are TGTGCCAGCAGCTTAGCAACCAGCGGGCCCTACGAGCAGTACTTC. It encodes CASSLATSGPYEQYF.

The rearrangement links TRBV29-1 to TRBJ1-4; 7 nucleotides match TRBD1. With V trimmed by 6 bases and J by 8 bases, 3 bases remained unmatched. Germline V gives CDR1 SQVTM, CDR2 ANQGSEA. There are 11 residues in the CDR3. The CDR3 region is CSVDRTEKLFF. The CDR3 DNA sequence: TGCAGCGTGGACAGGACCGAAAAACTGTTTTTT.

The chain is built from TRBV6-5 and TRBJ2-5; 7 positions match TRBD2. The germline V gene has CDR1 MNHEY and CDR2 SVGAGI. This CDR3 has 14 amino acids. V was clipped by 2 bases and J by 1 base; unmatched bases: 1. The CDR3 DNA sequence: TGTGCCAGCAGTTACACTAGCGTCCAAGAGACCCAGTACTTC. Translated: CASSYTSVQETQYF.

The chain's CDR3 is CSARDLRGSYGYTF. The CDR3 DNA reads TGCAGTGCTAGAGATCTGCGGGGATCCTATGGCTACACCTTC. V usage is TRBV20-1 and J usage is TRBJ1-2; the D is unclear. In germline, CDR1 is DFQATT, CDR2 SNEGSKA (reference sequence). This CDR3 is built from 14 residues. V lost 0 bases to trimming and J lost 4 bases, with 12 bases between them.

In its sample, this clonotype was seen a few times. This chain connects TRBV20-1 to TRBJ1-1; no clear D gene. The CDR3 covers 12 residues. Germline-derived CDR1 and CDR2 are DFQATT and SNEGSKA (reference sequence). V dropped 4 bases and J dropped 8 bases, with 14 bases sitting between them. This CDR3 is CSATLSPREAFF. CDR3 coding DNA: TGCAGTGCTACCTTATCCCCGAGAGAAGCTTTCTTT.

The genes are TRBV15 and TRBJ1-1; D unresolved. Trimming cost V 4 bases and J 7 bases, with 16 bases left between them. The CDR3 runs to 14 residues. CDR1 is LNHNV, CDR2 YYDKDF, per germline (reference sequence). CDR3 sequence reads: CATSTLGLRGEAFF. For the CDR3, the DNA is TGTGCCACCAGCACACTCGGGCTACGGGGTGAAGCTTTCTTT.

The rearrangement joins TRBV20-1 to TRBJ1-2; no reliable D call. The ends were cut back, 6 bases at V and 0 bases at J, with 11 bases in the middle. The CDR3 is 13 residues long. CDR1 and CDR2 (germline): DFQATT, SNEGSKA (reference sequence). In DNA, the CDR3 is TGCAGTGCCCCTGAGCGGACTAACTATGGCTACACCTTC. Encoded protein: CSAPERTNYGYTF.

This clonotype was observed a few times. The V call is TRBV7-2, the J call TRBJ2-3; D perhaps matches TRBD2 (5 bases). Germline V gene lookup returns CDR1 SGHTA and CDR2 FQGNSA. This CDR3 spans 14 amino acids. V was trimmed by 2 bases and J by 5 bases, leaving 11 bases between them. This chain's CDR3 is CASSLRASGDTQYF. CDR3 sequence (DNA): TGTGCCAGCAGCTTACGGGCCAGCGGAGATACGCAGTATTTT.

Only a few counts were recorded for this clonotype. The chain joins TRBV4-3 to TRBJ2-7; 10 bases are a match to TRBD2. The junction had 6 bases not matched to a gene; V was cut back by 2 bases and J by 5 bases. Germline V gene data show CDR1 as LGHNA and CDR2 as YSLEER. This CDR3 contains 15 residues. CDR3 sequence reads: CASSQRAGGPHEQYF. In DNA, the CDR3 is TGCGCCAGCAGCCAACGAGCGGGAGGGCCCCACGAGCAGTACTTC.

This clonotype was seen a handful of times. CDR3 DNA sequence: TGTGCCACCAGTGATTTTACCGGGACAGGGGGTGGCTACACCTTC. Its protein product is CATSDFTGTGGGYTF. The chain employs TRBV24-1 and TRBJ1-2; 11 nucleotides match TRBD1. This CDR3 has 15 residues. Germline V CDR1 and CDR2: KGHDR, SFDVKD. With 1 base clipped from V and 7 bases from J, the junction kept 4 bases outside the gene matches.

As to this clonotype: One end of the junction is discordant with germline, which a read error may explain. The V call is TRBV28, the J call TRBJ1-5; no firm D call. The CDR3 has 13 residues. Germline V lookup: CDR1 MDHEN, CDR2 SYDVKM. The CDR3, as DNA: TGTGCCAGCAGTTTATCGAGTAGCCATCGTGGGGTTTTT. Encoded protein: CASSLSSSHRGVF.

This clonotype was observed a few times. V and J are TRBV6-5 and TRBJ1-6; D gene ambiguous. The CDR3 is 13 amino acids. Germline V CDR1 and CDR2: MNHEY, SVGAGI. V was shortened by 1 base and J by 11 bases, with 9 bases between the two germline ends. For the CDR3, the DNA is TGTGCCAGCAGTTACTATCGGGGTCCACCCCTCCACTTT. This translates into CASSYYRGPPLHF.